This T cell receptor (beta chain) stems from a study of T cells in tuberculosis. For the study at large: T cells were selected with CD1B tetramers loaded with glucose monomycolate.

This table comes from immunoSEQ multiplex PCR, and its TCRdb copy is limited to in-frame clones, with some not included. Here the sample spans about 88,000 clones, roughly 90% being singletons. Germline-derived CDR1 and CDR2 are SGHRS and YFSETQ. The trim removed 0 bases at V and 3 bases at J, leaving 6 bases unmatched. This CDR3 region has 16 residues. Sorting used thawed, overnight-rested PBMC stained with anti-CD3, a viability dye and GMM-loaded CD1B tetramer. C32 glucose monomycolate from Rhodococcus equi was loaded onto the CD1B tetramers. PBMC for tetramer sorting were first depleted of CD14-expressing monocytes.

The chain employs TRBV5-1 and TRBJ2-3; TRBD1 aligns across 8 bases. Sequenced material: CD1b-GMM tetramer-negative cells sorted from PBMCs. The receptor's source is an adult woman with latent tuberculosis. The CDR3 nucleotides are TGCGCCAGCAGCTTGGAGCAGGGGGCCGGAACAGATACGCAGTATTTT. This gives the protein CASSLEQGAGTDTQYF.